This TCR beta chain was sequenced for a study of blood T cell repertoires in COVID-19. About the study: Spain, Italy and the United States supplied samples that represented acute and convalescent COVID-19.

This CDR3 is 15 amino acids long. Germline V gene sequence: CDR1 MDHEN, CDR2 SYDVKM. V lost 6 bases and J 0 bases, leaving 14 bases between the germline ends. Clones were read by immunoSEQ multiplex PCR, and TCRdb kept only the in-frame ones, dropping some. The sample lists about 100,000 clones, 85% occurring once. The sequence came from a man aged 45-65 years with active or convalescent COVID-19. Sequencing was done on a sample of peripheral blood. The chain is built from TRBV28 and TRBJ1-1; weak D call: TRBD1 (5 bases). The chain's CDR3 is CASSWTPGLNTEAFF. CDR3 DNA sequence: TGTGCCAGCAGCTGGACACCCGGACTGAACACTGAAGCTTTCTTT.